Below, 29 T cell receptor beta chains from the same sample are listed, as sequenced in a study of blood T cell repertoires in COVID-19 (TCRdb year 2020). Libraries were prepared through the immunoSEQ multiplex PCR assay. Held by TCRdb, this immuneACCESS table contains in-frame sequences only and omits some clones. Under half of the omission traces to an unresolved V gene where checked; the cause of the rest is unknown. This sample holds some 140,000 clones; about 80% were observed only once. Of the sample, 25% to 35% is held by the ten largest clones. The sample was peripheral blood. The receptors stem from a woman aged 55-69 years with acute or convalescent COVID-19.

This clone was seen only once. The chain links TRBV5-1 to TRBJ2-2; perhaps TRBD2 as D (6 bases). V dropped 2 bases and J dropped 3 bases, with 11 bases sitting between them. The CDR3 runs to 15 residues. CDR1 is SGHRS and CDR2 is YFSETQ in the germline V gene. In DNA form, the CDR3 reads TGCGCCAGCAGCTTAACCGGACTATACACCGGGGAGCTGTTTTTT. Translated, it gives CASSLTGLYTGELFF.

CDR3 sequence: CASSLGGTGNEKLFF. The CDR3 bases are TGTGCCAGCAGTTTGGGCGGGACCGGTAATGAAAAACTGTTTTTT. This chain connects TRBV28 to TRBJ1-4; TRBD1 might be the D (5 bases). V lost 3 bases and J 4 bases, leaving 12 bases between the germline ends. There are 15 residues in the CDR3. Germline V gene sequence: CDR1 MDHEN, CDR2 SYDVKM. Full variable domain (remainder filled in from reference TRBV28 and TRBJ1-4): DVKVTQSSRYLVKRTGEKVFLECVQDMDHENMFWYRQDPGLGLRLIYFSYDVKMKEKGDIPEGYSVSREKKERFSLILESASTNQTSMYLCASSLGGTGNEKLFFGSGTQLSVL.

This clone was observed a single time. The chain carries TRBV21-1 and TRBJ1-5; whether TRBD1, the table's D call, matches the DNA was not checked. TRBV21-1 is tagged as a pseudogene. The CDR3 is 16 residues long. For the CDR3, the DNA is TGTGCCAGCAGCAAGATGCGGACAGGACGCCTAGGGCCCCAGCATTTT. Protein product: CASSKMRTGRLGPQHF.

V usage is TRBV5-1 and J usage is TRBJ2-6, with unresolved D. The CDR3 sequence is 15 residues long. Germline CDR1 reads SGHRS; CDR2 reads YFSETQ. V was trimmed by 0 bases and J by 2 bases, leaving 6 bases between them. CDR3 protein: CASSLGAPGANVLTF. Written as DNA, the CDR3 is TGCGCCAGCAGCTTGGGGGCCCCTGGGGCCAACGTCCTGACTTTC.

This rearrangement joins TRBV2 to TRBJ1-6, with D possibly being TRBD1 (6 bases). Germline V CDR1 and CDR2: SNHLY, FYNNEI. There are 16 residues in the CDR3. Trimming shortened V by 5 bases and J by 0 bases, and 11 bases separated the two germline ends. The CDR3 DNA reads as TGTGCCAGCAGTTGGACAGAGAGCTCCTATAATTCACCCCTCCACTTT. Amino acid sequence: CASSWTESSYNSPLHF.

The V call is TRBV19, the J call TRBJ1-1, with 10 bases that match TRBD1. Germline CDR1 and CDR2: LNHDA and SQIVND (reference sequence). The CDR3 spans 15 residues. V trimming: 7 bases; J trimming: 4 bases; junction bases outside the gene matches: 9. CDR3 sequence (DNA): TGTGCCAGTAAACCCGGGACAGGGGTATTCACTGAAGCTTTCTTT. As protein: CASKPGTGVFTEAFF.

The V gene is TRBV11-1, the J gene TRBJ2-1; 8 positions match TRBD2. This CDR3 spans 16 amino acids. Germline V CDR1 and CDR2: SGHAT, FQDESV (reference sequence). The V segment lost 5 bases and the J segment 5 bases; nucleotides outside the gene matches: 11. As DNA, the CDR3 is TGTGCCAGCAGCGCACTAGCGGCTTACCTTAACAATGAGCAGTTCTTC. It yields the protein CASSALAAYLNNEQFF.

The chain employs TRBV9 and TRBJ2-1; possible D gene TRBD2, 5 bases. V lost 0 bases, J lost 12 bases, and 13 bases lay in between. CDR1 and CDR2 from the germline V gene are SGDLS and YYNGEE. The CDR3 has 13 residues. In nucleotides, the CDR3 is TGTGCCAGCAGCGTAGAAGTAGAGGGTACGCAGTTCTTC. Amino acid sequence: CASSVEVEGTQFF.

V is TRBV18 and J is TRBJ1-6; 8 positions agree with TRBD1. Germline CDR1 is KGHSH and CDR2 is LQKENI. The CDR3 sequence is 16 residues long. V shed 6 bases and J 7 bases; nucleotides not matched to a gene: 11. CDR3 sequence: CASSRAGGASNSPLHF. In DNA form, the CDR3 reads TGTGCCAGCTCGCGGGCAGGGGGCGCGTCCAATTCACCCCTCCACTTT.

This clone was seen at least ten times. One junction end does not reproduce the germline sequence, and a read error may be involved. This chain joins TRBV6-5 and TRBJ2-7; TRBD1 is a possible D gene (7 bases). The CDR3 loop spans 11 amino acids. Germline CDR1 is MNHEY and CDR2 is SVGAGI. The CDR3 spells CASSIDRVADF. CDR3 bases: TGTGCCAGCAGCATTGACAGGGTAGCGGATTTC.

In this sample, this clone turned up a few times. One end of the junction does not line up with germline, which may come from a read error. This rearrangement joins TRBV5-1 to TRBJ1-4; 8 nucleotides line up with TRBD1. Germline CDR1 reads SGHRS; CDR2 reads YFSETQ. There are 13 residues in the CDR3. CDR3 sequence (DNA): TGCGCCAGCAGGACAGGGGTTCGGGAAAGACTGTTTTTT. This sequence encodes CASRTGVRERLFF.

V is TRBV12-5 and J is TRBJ1-1; D unclear. The germline V and J ends were trimmed by 7 bases and 5 bases, with 17 bases remaining between them. Germline loops: CDR1 LGHNT, CDR2 FRNRAP. The CDR3 is 14 residues long. The CDR3, as DNA: TGTGCTAGTGCCCCTCCGGGATCGGAGACTGAAGCTTTCTTT. Translating it yields CASAPPGSETEAFF.

This rearrangement joins TRBV18 to TRBJ2-6; 7 bases align to TRBD1. V lost 4 bases, J lost 2 bases, and 5 bases stayed unmatched. This CDR3 region has 16 residues. CDR1 is KGHSH and CDR2 is LQKENI in the germline V gene. CDR3 nucleotide sequence: TGTGCCAGCTCACTACCGACAGGGACTGGGGCCAACGTCCTGACTTTC. It encodes CASSLPTGTGANVLTF. The entire variable domain, with the rest obtained from reference TRBV18 and TRBJ2-6, is as follows: NAGVMQNPRHLVRRRGQEARLRCSPMKGHSHVYWYRQLPEEGLKFMVYLQKENIIDESGMPKERFSAEFPKEGPSILRIQQVVRGDSAAYFCASSLPTGTGANVLTFGAGSRLTVL.

The V gene is TRBV2, the J gene TRBJ2-5; 10 bases line up with TRBD2. CDR1 SNHLY and CDR2 FYNNEI come from the germline V gene. The CDR3 is made up of 15 amino acids. The V gene end was trimmed by 6 bases and the J gene end by 5 bases; junction bases not matched to a gene: 9. CDR3 sequence: CASRPSGGAGETQYF. The CDR3 DNA reads TGTGCCAGCAGACCGAGCGGGGGGGCCGGGGAGACCCAGTACTTC. Full variable domain (rest looked up from reference TRBV2 and TRBJ2-5): EPEVTQTPSHQVTQMGQEVILRCVPISNHLYFYWYRQILGQKVEFLVSFYNNEISEKSEIFDDQFSVERPDGSNFTLKIRSTKLEDSAMYFCASRPSGGAGETQYFGPGTRLLVL.

The chain joins TRBV28 to TRBJ1-2; 10 bases map to TRBD1. This CDR3 comprises 15 residues. Losses at the gene ends were 1 base for V and 6 bases for J; bases not matched to a gene: 5. CDR1 and CDR2 (germline): MDHEN, SYDVKM. The CDR3: CASSLSRQGANGYTF. DNA for the CDR3: TGTGCCAGCAGTTTATCCAGACAGGGGGCGAATGGCTACACCTTC.

This clone has just one count. The chain employs TRBV6-1 and TRBJ2-7; TRBD2 matches 8 bases. The CDR3 runs to 16 residues. The junction had 10 bases not matched to a gene; V was cut back by 4 bases and J by 2 bases. Germline CDR1 reads MNHNS; CDR2 reads SASEGT. The CDR3 reads CASSGWAGGFTYEQYF. In DNA form, the CDR3 reads TGTGCCAGCAGTGGTTGGGCGGGGGGCTTCACCTACGAGCAGTACTTC.

The chain employs TRBV7-9 and TRBJ1-3; 9 bases are shared with TRBD1. Germline V lookup: CDR1 SEHNR, CDR2 FQNEAQ (reference sequence). The CDR3 totals 15 residues. V lost 5 bases and J lost 3; bases outside the gene matches: 5. The CDR3: CASSPGTGSGNTIYF. The CDR3 DNA reads TGTGCCAGCAGCCCAGGGACAGGGAGTGGAAACACCATATATTTT.

This rearrangement joins TRBV3-1 (or the pseudogene TRBV3-2) to TRBJ2-1, with TRBD1 matching 8 bases. This CDR3 has 13 residues. CDR1 LGHDT and CDR2 YNNKEL come from the germline V gene (reference sequence). Unmatched junction bases numbered 4, after V lost 4 bases and J lost 8 bases. CDR3 DNA sequence: TGTGCCAGCAGCCGGACAGGGTTCGATGAGCAGTTCTTC. Its translation: CASSRTGFDEQFF.

The chain joins TRBV5-6 to TRBJ2-2; D is perhaps TRBD1 (5 bases). Germline CDR1 is SGHDT and CDR2 is YYEEEE. Deletions cut 3 bases from V and 0 bases from J, with 12 bases between. The CDR3 totals 16 residues. CDR3 region: CASSYPTAPNTGELFF. CDR3 coding DNA: TGTGCCAGCAGCTACCCGACAGCTCCGAACACCGGGGAGCTGTTTTTT.

CDR3 nucleotides: TGTGCAAGGGGTACCAGAGACGACAAGACCCAGTACTTC. Translated, it gives CARGTRDDKTQYF. The chain is built from TRBV12-2 and TRBJ2-5; TRBD1, the table's D call, was not compared with the DNA. TRBV12-2 is flagged as a pseudogene. The CDR3 loop spans 13 amino acids.

A few counts support this clone. The chain recombines TRBV4-2 with TRBJ1-1; D unclear. The CDR3 loop spans 16 amino acids. V lost 1 base and J 0 bases, leaving 12 bases between the germline ends. Germline V CDR1 and CDR2: LGHNA, YNFKEQ. CDR3 DNA: TGTGCCAGCAGCCAAGGTCAGAAGTATATGAACACTGAAGCTTTCTTT. Protein sequence: CASSQGQKYMNTEAFF.

The V and J genes are TRBV6-5 and TRBJ2-5; D remains ambiguous. Per germline, CDR1 MNHEY and CDR2 SVGAGI. This CDR3 contains 14 residues. Trimming stripped 0 bases from V and 5 bases from J, with 10 bases between. CDR3: CASSYSTGSETQYF. In nucleotides, the CDR3 is TGTGCCAGCAGTTACTCGACGGGTTCCGAGACCCAGTACTTC.

V is TRBV4-1 and J is TRBJ1-6, with D possibly matching TRBD1 (5 bases). The CDR3 runs 17 residues. The germline CDR1 and CDR2 sequences are MGHRA and YSYEKL. The germline V and J ends were trimmed by 1 base and 2 bases, with 12 bases remaining between them. CDR3 coding DNA: TGCGCCAGCAGCCAAGGGGTGGTCAGGGCCTATAATTCACCCCTCCACTTT. Residues: CASSQGVVRAYNSPLHF.

This clone was picked up one time. V and J are TRBV18 and TRBJ2-2, with D possibly matching TRBD1 (6 bases). This CDR3 spans 16 amino acids. V was shortened by 6 bases and J by 1 base, with 15 bases between the two germline ends. Germline-derived CDR1 and CDR2 are KGHSH and LQKENI. DNA of the CDR3: TGTGCCAGCTCCACCAGCCCGACAGGGAACACCGGGGAGCTGTTTTTT. As protein: CASSTSPTGNTGELFF.

This sequence joins TRBV2 and TRBJ1-6; 8 bases are a match to TRBD1. V was clipped by 9 bases and J by 7 bases; unmatched bases: 11. The CDR3 spans 15 residues. Germline V lookup: CDR1 SNHLY, CDR2 FYNNEI. The CDR3 spells CARGGTGLSNSPLHF. The CDR3 DNA reads TGTGCCAGAGGCGGGACAGGTCTGTCCAATTCACCCCTCCACTTT.

The J gene is TRBJ1-2, the V gene TRBV27; 9 bases match TRBD1. V lost 3 bases and J lost 0; bases outside the gene matches: 5. The CDR3 contains 16 residues. The V gene's germline CDR1 is MNHEY and CDR2 SMNVEV (reference sequence). The CDR3 coding sequence is TGTGCCAGCAGTTTCCGAGGACAGGGGCCTAACTATGGCTACACCTTC. This sequence encodes CASSFRGQGPNYGYTF.

The V and J genes are TRBV29-1 and TRBJ2-1; 7 bases are shared with TRBD1. The CDR3 loop spans 13 amino acids. Germline values: CDR1 SQVTM, CDR2 ANQGSEA. Trimming at V came to 6 bases and at J to 4 bases, leaving 6 bases not matched to a gene. CDR3 nucleotide sequence: TGCAGCGTACAGGGGTATCGGTACAATGAGCAGTTCTTC. This gives the protein CSVQGYRYNEQFF.

The J gene is TRBJ1-1, the V gene TRBV5-1; 7 positions match TRBD1. Unmatched junction bases numbered 12, after V lost 3 bases and J lost 4 bases. Germline loops: CDR1 SGHRS, CDR2 YFSETQ. The CDR3 is 16 residues long. The CDR3 nucleotides read TGCGCCAGCAGCTCCCCTGTCGGGACAGTCGGCACTGAAGCTTTCTTT. As protein: CASSSPVGTVGTEAFF.

The rearrangement joins TRBV19 to TRBJ1-1; no clear D. The CDR3 is made up of 13 amino acids. Germline assignment: CDR1 LNHDA and CDR2 SQIVND (reference sequence). V lost 3 bases to trimming and J lost 8 bases, with 13 bases between them. The CDR3 DNA sequence: TGTGCCAGTAGTATTGGAGTTCCCGCAGAAGCTTTCTTT. Protein: CASSIGVPAEAFF.